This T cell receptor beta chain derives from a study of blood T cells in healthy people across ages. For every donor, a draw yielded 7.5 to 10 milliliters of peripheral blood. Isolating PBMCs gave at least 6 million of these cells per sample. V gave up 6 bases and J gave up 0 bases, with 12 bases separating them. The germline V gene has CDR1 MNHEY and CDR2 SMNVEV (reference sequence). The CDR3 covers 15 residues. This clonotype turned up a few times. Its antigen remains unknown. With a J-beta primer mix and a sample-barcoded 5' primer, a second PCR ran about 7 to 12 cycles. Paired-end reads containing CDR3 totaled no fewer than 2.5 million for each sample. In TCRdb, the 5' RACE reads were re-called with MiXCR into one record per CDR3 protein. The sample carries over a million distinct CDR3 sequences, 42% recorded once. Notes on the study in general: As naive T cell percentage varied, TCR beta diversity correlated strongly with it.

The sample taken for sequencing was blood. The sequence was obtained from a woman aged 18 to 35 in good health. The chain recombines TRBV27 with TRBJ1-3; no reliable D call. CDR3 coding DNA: TGTGCCAGCAGGCCAACAACACTCTCTGGAAACACCATATATTTT. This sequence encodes CASRPTTLSGNTIYF.